The present T cell receptor beta chain was sequenced within a study of blood T cell repertoires in COVID-19. Study background: COVID-19 samples, acute and convalescent, were from the United States, Italy and Spain. Sources were T cells, B-cell-depleted T cells, or PBMCs; the material itself was cDNA or gDNA.

The CDR3 extends over 15 amino acids. Per germline, CDR1 MDHEN and CDR2 SYDVKM. V gave up 6 bases and J gave up 7 bases, with 18 bases separating them. In the original analysis: Nucleated cell counts were estimated from reference gene primer amplification. TCRdb's table, derived via immunoSEQ multiplex PCR, lists solely in-frame clones and lacks some. The D gene and trimming were derived from the DNA, and the V and J assignments and clone size from that table. Among 380,000 or so clones listed, 80% to 90% were seen once. This clone came up once. The specimen sequenced was peripheral blood. The sequence was collected from a middle-aged man with acute or convalescent COVID-19. The genes are TRBV28 and TRBJ1-4; the D gene is possibly TRBD1 (6 bases). The DNA of the CDR3 is TGTGCCAGCAGAAAAAAAGGACAGTCAGCTGAAAAACTGTTTTTT. This sequence encodes CASRKKGQSAEKLFF.